Each of the 20 T cell receptor beta chains below was sequenced from the same sample in a study of cytomegalovirus exposure and HLA in healthy donors. The study ran its PCR with 60 Vbeta and 13 Jbeta primers. Profiling relied on immunoSEQ multiplex PCR, and the TCRdb table lists in-frame clones only, not all of them. This table has about 130,000 clones, around 73% appearing once. Source material: PBMCs. The receptors derive from a human donor in good health.

J is TRBJ1-2 and V is TRBV6-1; tentative D call: TRBD1 (6 bases). The V gene lost 3 bases and the J gene lost 8 bases, with 22 bases spanning the gap. CDR1 MNHNS and CDR2 SASEGT come from the germline V gene. This CDR3 contains 16 residues. In DNA form, the CDR3 reads TGTGCCAGCAGTGAGAATTCTTGGCGGGGGGCGGGAGGCTACACCTTC. Translating gives CASSENSWRGAGGYTF.

The chain links TRBV9 to TRBJ1-1; 8 nucleotides align to TRBD1. Trimming took 3 bases from V and 8 from J; bases not matched to a gene: 6. CDR1 is SGDLS and CDR2 is YYNGEE in the germline V gene. The length of the CDR3 is 13 residues. The DNA for the CDR3 is TGTGCCAGCAGCGATGGAGGACAGGGAGAAGCTTTCTTT. Amino acids: CASSDGGQGEAFF.

This clone has only a few counts. The chain uses TRBV6-5 and TRBJ2-5; 12 nucleotides align to TRBD2. This CDR3 spans 14 amino acids. In germline, CDR1 is MNHEY, CDR2 SVGAGI. V lost 5 bases to trimming and J lost 5 bases; unmatched junction nucleotides: 3. CDR3 coding DNA: TGTGCCAGCAGTCTAGCGGGAGGGCCGGAGACCCAGTACTTC. Protein: CASSLAGGPETQYF.

The chain is built from TRBV9 and TRBJ1-2, with D possibly being TRBD1 (6 bases). This CDR3 has 13 residues. The germline V gene encodes CDR1 SGDLS and CDR2 YYNGEE. V was trimmed by 4 bases and J by 8 bases, leaving 15 bases between them. The DNA for the CDR3 is TGTGCCAGCAGCCCACTGGGGGGGGCGGGCTACACCTTC. Its protein product is CASSPLGGAGYTF.

This rearrangement joins TRBV7-2 to TRBJ1-4; 8 nucleotides match TRBD1. CDR3 length: 14 amino acids. Germline V gives CDR1 SGHTA, CDR2 FQGNSA. With 5 bases clipped from V and 4 bases from J, the junction kept 3 bases outside the gene matches. In DNA form, the CDR3 reads TGTGCCAGCAGCCCAGGGGGCCTTAATGAAAAACTGTTTTTT. As protein: CASSPGGLNEKLFF.

V and J are TRBV27 and TRBJ2-5, with 9 bases fitting TRBD2. Germline V gives CDR1 MNHEY, CDR2 SMNVEV (reference sequence). The ends lost 8 bases at V and 4 bases at J; junction bases unmatched: 11. CDR3 length equals 15 residues. The CDR3 bases are TGTGCCAGCGCACGACAGCGGGGGGAGCGAGAGACCCAGTACTTC. Its protein product is CASARQRGERETQYF.

CDR3 nucleotides: TGTGCCAGCAGCGTGGGATCTAGCGGGGGGGCGGGTGAGCAGTTCTTC. Protein: CASSVGSSGGAGEQFF. This sequence joins TRBV9 and TRBJ2-1, with TRBD2 matching 12 bases. CDR3 length: 16 amino acids. Germline V lookup: CDR1 SGDLS, CDR2 YYNGEE. The junction had 9 bases not matched to a gene; V was cut back by 2 bases and J by 9 bases. Based on the CDR3 plus reference TRBV9 and TRBJ2-1, the full variable domain is DSGVTQTPKHLITATGQRVTLRCSPRSGDLSVYWYQQSLDQGLQFLIQYYNGEERAKGNILERFSAQQFPDLHSELNLSSLELGDSALYFCASSVGSSGGAGEQFFGPGTRLTVL.

Here the CDR3 DNA reads TGTGCCAGCAGCTTAGCTAAGACAGCACCAAAACTGTTTTTT. Translation: CASSLAKTAPKLFF. The chain recombines TRBV7-2 with TRBJ1-4; D possibly corresponds to TRBD1 (5 bases). The V gene lost 0 bases and the J gene lost 10 bases, with 12 bases spanning the gap. Germline CDR1 is SGHTA and CDR2 is FQGNSA. There are 14 residues in the CDR3.

This sequence joins TRBV27 and TRBJ2-7; D gene ambiguous. Per the germline V gene, CDR1 is MNHEY and CDR2 is SMNVEV (reference sequence). V dropped 5 bases and J dropped 1 base, with 6 bases sitting between them. This CDR3 is 12 amino acids long. The CDR3 sequence: CASSPPSYEQYF. The CDR3 DNA sequence: TGTGCCAGCAGTCCTCCTTCCTACGAGCAGTACTTC.

This clone was seen once. The rearrangement joins TRBV2 to TRBJ2-7, with 8 bases matching TRBD2. The germline V gene encodes CDR1 SNHLY and CDR2 FYNNEI. V lost 7 bases to trimming and J lost 0 bases; unmatched junction nucleotides: 5. This CDR3 comprises 14 residues. The CDR3 reads CASKVAGSSYEQYF. The CDR3 bases are TGTGCCAGCAAGGTAGCGGGGAGCTCCTACGAGCAGTACTTC.

The chain combines TRBV7-9 with TRBJ1-1, with 8 positions matching TRBD1. CDR3 length equals 19 residues. Trimming at V came to 5 bases and at J to 3 bases, leaving 20 bases not matched to a gene. The V gene's germline CDR1 is SEHNR and CDR2 FQNEAQ (reference sequence). The CDR3: CASSQEIRTGFILDTEAFF. CDR3 DNA sequence: TGTGCCAGCAGCCAAGAGATTCGGACAGGGTTTATCCTGGACACTGAAGCTTTCTTT.

As concerns this clone: One junction end disagrees with the germline gene, perhaps due to a read error. The rearrangement uses TRBV7-2 and TRBJ2-3; TRBD2 matches 12 bases. Germline CDR1 SGHTA, CDR2 FQGNSA. This CDR3 has 16 amino acids. This CDR3 reads CASSRASGGALDAQYF. The CDR3 coding sequence is TGTGCCAGCAGCCGCGCTAGCGGGGGGGCGTTAGATGCGCAGTATTTT.

This clone was seen a few times. In the same sample, other DNA sequences code for this CDR3. The rearrangement links TRBV7-2 to TRBJ2-7; tentatively, D is TRBD2 (7 bases). The CDR3 has 14 residues. Trimming left V 3 bases short and J 2 bases short, with 11 bases between. Germline-derived CDR1 and CDR2 are SGHTA and FQGNSA. The CDR3 DNA is TGTGCCAGCAGCTTGGGCGGGGGCGCCTACGAGCAGTACTTC. Residues: CASSLGGGAYEQYF.

The chain recombines TRBV7-2 with TRBJ2-2, with TRBD2 matching 8 bases. The J segment lost 1 base and the V segment lost 2 bases, leaving 9 bases of the junction unmatched. The CDR3 totals 18 residues. Germline assignment: CDR1 SGHTA and CDR2 FQGNSA. For the CDR3, the DNA is TGTGCCAGCAGCTTAACCGCAGCGGGGGCCCTGAACACCGGGGAGCTGTTTTTT. Protein product: CASSLTAAGALNTGELFF.

This chain links TRBV15 with TRBJ2-1; 7 bases are a match to TRBD2. With 5 bases clipped from V and 5 bases from J, the junction kept 6 bases outside the gene matches. The CDR3 has 14 residues. CDR1 LNHNV and CDR2 YYDKDF come from the germline V gene (reference sequence). The DNA for the CDR3 is TGTGCCACCAGCCAATGGGGGGGGGACAATGAGCAGTTCTTC. It encodes CATSQWGGDNEQFF.

V and J are TRBV6-1 and TRBJ2-7, with D perhaps TRBD1 (5 bases). CDR1 MNHNS and CDR2 SASEGT come from the germline V gene. The CDR3 runs 13 residues. V lost 5 bases and J lost 4, with 12 bases in between. The CDR3 region has the DNA TGTGCCAGCAGTAAAGGGCAGGGATACGAGCAGTACTTC. This gives the protein CASSKGQGYEQYF.

This clone appeared a few times. Here the CDR3 reads CASSLSRTGGVEQFF. The CDR3 bases are TGTGCCAGCTCACTAAGCCGGACAGGGGGAGTTGAGCAGTTCTTC. The rearrangement joins TRBV18 to TRBJ2-1, with 10 bases aligning to TRBD1. V shed 4 bases and J 9 bases; nucleotides not matched to a gene: 9. The CDR3 consists of 15 residues. Germline CDR1 is KGHSH and CDR2 is LQKENI.

With respect to this clone: This same CDR3 is encoded by further DNA sequences in the sample. This rearrangement joins TRBV25-1 to TRBJ1-1, with D hard to call. Germline loops: CDR1 MGHDK, CDR2 SYGVNS. This CDR3 comprises 15 residues. V was clipped by 3 bases and J by 5 bases, with 16 bases between them. The CDR3 loop is CASSEVRAGVTEAFF. CDR3 in DNA: TGTGCCAGCAGTGAGGTGAGGGCGGGAGTGACTGAAGCTTTCTTT.

This sequence joins TRBV9 and TRBJ2-5; possible D gene TRBD2, 6 bases. Trimming took off 0 bases at V and 7 bases at J, with 10 bases between the two ends. The length of the CDR3 is 13 residues. CDR1 and CDR2 from the germline V gene are SGDLS and YYNGEE. CDR3 region: CASSVAPGGTQYF. CDR3 coding DNA: TGTGCCAGCAGCGTAGCTCCCGGGGGGACCCAGTACTTC.

The chain combines TRBV28 with TRBJ1-4; D perhaps matches TRBD1 (5 bases). CDR1 is MDHEN and CDR2 is SYDVKM in the germline V gene. The CDR3 runs 14 residues. The ends were cut back, 5 bases at V and 8 bases at J, with 15 bases in the middle. Here the CDR3 reads CASSPPGQVEKLFF. CDR3 coding DNA: TGTGCCAGCAGTCCTCCCGGACAAGTCGAAAAACTGTTTTTT.